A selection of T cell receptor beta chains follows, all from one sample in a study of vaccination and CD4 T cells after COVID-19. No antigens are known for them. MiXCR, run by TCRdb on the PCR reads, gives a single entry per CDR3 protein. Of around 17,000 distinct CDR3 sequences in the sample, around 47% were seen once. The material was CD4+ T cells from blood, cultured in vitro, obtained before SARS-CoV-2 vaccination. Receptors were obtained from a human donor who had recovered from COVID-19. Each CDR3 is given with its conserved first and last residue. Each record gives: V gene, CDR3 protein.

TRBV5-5	CASSTELANTEAFF
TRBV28	CASSAQGYYTEAFF
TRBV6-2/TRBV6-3	CASSYFRGGTEAFF
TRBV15	CATSTTGSGANVLTF
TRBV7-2	CASSLDTGQSNQPQHF
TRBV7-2	CASSLAGGGNTIYF
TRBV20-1	CSAPRDRVFRKLFF
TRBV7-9	CASSPSQHHKAFF
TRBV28	CASSQNYGYTF
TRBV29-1	CSAGQGNTEAFF